These 21 T cell receptor beta chains were sequenced from one sample in a study of cytomegalovirus exposure and HLA in healthy donors. The PCR employed 60 Vbeta primers together with 13 Jbeta primers. Repertoires were generated with immunoSEQ multiplex PCR, while TCRdb's copy carries only in-frame clones and drops some. The sample shows about 190,000 clones, 87% of them seen only once. Specimen: PBMCs. Receptor source: a boy aged 2 to 9 in good health and CMV-seronegative.

The chain recombines TRBV11-2 with TRBJ1-5; 10 bases fit TRBD1. The V gene end was trimmed by 5 bases and the J gene end by 6 bases; junction bases not matched to a gene: 4. Germline lookup yields CDR1 SGHAT and CDR2 FQNNGV. The CDR3 consists of 14 residues. The CDR3 DNA follows: TGTGCCAGCAGCCCGGACAGGGGGGTTCAGCCCCAGCATTTT. Its protein product is CASSPDRGVQPQHF.

The V and J genes are TRBV19 and TRBJ1-3, with D unresolved. Trimming stripped 6 bases from V and 2 bases from J, with 5 bases between. From germline, CDR1 is LNHDA and CDR2 SQIVND (reference sequence). The CDR3 runs 12 residues. CDR3 in DNA: TGTGCCAGTAGGACAACTGGAAACACCATATATTTT. It specifies CASRTTGNTIYF. The full variable domain, in which reference TRBV19 and TRBJ1-3 provide the parts outside the CDR3, is DGGITQSPKYLFRKEGQNVTLSCEQNLNHDAMYWYRQDPGQGLRLIYYSQIVNDFQKGDIAEGYSVSREKKESFPLTVTSAQKNPTAFYLCASRTTGNTIYFGEGSWLTVV.

V is TRBV2 and J is TRBJ2-5; tentative D call: TRBD2 (6 bases). Deletions cut 7 bases from V and 2 bases from J, with 17 bases between. The germline CDR1 and CDR2 sequences are SNHLY and FYNNEI. The CDR3 totals 15 residues. The CDR3: CASIWMGGLQETQYF. As DNA, the CDR3 is TGTGCCAGCATTTGGATGGGGGGACTTCAAGAGACCCAGTACTTC.

A few counts support this clone. The chain is built from TRBV7-6 and TRBJ1-4; 8 nucleotides agree with TRBD1. Losses at the gene ends were 5 bases for V and 5 bases for J; bases not matched to a gene: 7. This CDR3 is built from 15 residues. Germline values: CDR1 SGHVS, CDR2 FNYEAQ. This CDR3 reads CASSRGGQENEKLFF. In nucleotides, the CDR3 is TGTGCCAGCAGCCGAGGGGGACAGGAGAATGAAAAACTGTTTTTT.

Written as DNA, the CDR3 is TGTGCCAGCTCACCACTCCATAAGGAGGGGCAGCCCCAGCATTTT. Amino acids: CASSPLHKEGQPQHF. The rearrangement links TRBV18 to TRBJ1-5; D may be TRBD1 (5 bases). Per the germline V gene, CDR1 is KGHSH and CDR2 is LQKENI. The V and J ends lost 1 base and 7 bases respectively, with 14 bases between them. CDR3 length equals 15 residues.

This clone was seen more than once but under ten times. This chain links TRBV10-2 with TRBJ2-2, with TRBD1 matching 9 bases. Germline loops: CDR1 WSHSY, CDR2 SAAADI. With 4 bases clipped from V and 0 bases from J, the junction kept 0 bases outside the gene matches. CDR3 length: 15 amino acids. The CDR3 here is CASSGQGANTGELFF. The CDR3 bases are TGCGCCAGCAGTGGACAGGGGGCGAACACCGGGGAGCTGTTTTTT.

As DNA, the CDR3 is TGTGCCAGCAGCTCACCCTTTCGGCAGGGGCGCGCCTACGAGCAGTACTTC. It is translated as CASSSPFRQGRAYEQYF. The chain employs TRBV7-9 and TRBJ2-7; D perhaps matches TRBD1 (6 bases). The CDR3 loop spans 17 amino acids. CDR1 and CDR2 from the germline V gene are SEHNR and FQNEAQ (reference sequence). Trimming took off 4 bases at V and 2 bases at J, with 21 bases between the two ends.

This clone was observed once. V usage is TRBV6-5 and J usage is TRBJ2-3, with 7 bases fitting TRBD2. V was clipped by 7 bases and J by 2 bases; unmatched bases: 6. Per the germline V gene, CDR1 is MNHEY and CDR2 is SVGAGI. This CDR3 contains 14 residues. CDR3 in DNA: TGTGCCAGCAAGCTAGCGGAGGCCACAGATACGCAGTATTTT. It encodes CASKLAEATDTQYF.

The V call is TRBV27, the J call TRBJ2-3; weak D call: TRBD2 (6 bases). Trimming took off 8 bases at V and 2 bases at J, with 11 bases between the two ends. The germline gives CDR1 MNHEY, CDR2 SMNVEV (reference sequence). The CDR3 contains 13 residues. DNA of the CDR3: TGTGCCAGCGGAGGGAGCTTCACAGATACGCAGTATTTT. It translates to CASGGSFTDTQYF.

The chain combines TRBV28 with TRBJ1-2, with 8 bases fitting TRBD1. Germline CDR1 and CDR2: MDHEN and SYDVKM. Trimming removed 6 bases from V and 4 bases from J; junction bases left unmatched: 13. CDR3 length: 16 amino acids. The DNA of the CDR3 is TGTGCCAGCAGCCCGAGCCCCCAGGGGGCTCTCTATGGCTACACCTTC. Its translation is CASSPSPQGALYGYTF.

The chain links TRBV6-1 to TRBJ1-2; maybe TRBD1 (5 bases). Trimming removed 6 bases from V and 5 bases from J, with 13 bases in between. In germline, CDR1 is MNHNS, CDR2 SASEGT. The CDR3 runs to 13 residues. CDR3 coding DNA: TGTGCCAGCAGCCGATCAGGGTCTTATGGCTACACCTTC. It is translated as CASSRSGSYGYTF.

The genes are TRBV6-5 and TRBJ2-7; 9 bases match TRBD2. Germline values: CDR1 MNHEY, CDR2 SVGAGI. The CDR3 sequence is 14 residues long. The trim removed 2 bases at V and 5 bases at J, leaving 4 bases unmatched. CDR3 DNA: TGTGCCAGCAGTTACAGGGCGGGAGGGGACGAGCAGTACTTC. The encoded protein is CASSYRAGGDEQYF.

The gene calls are TRBV4-1 and TRBJ2-5; the match to TRBD2 covers 8 bases. With V trimmed by 4 bases and J by 3 bases, 10 bases remained unmatched. Per germline, CDR1 MGHRA and CDR2 YSYEKL. The CDR3 is 16 residues long. CDR3 region: CASSPGGGQVEETQYF. CDR3 nucleotide sequence: TGCGCCAGCAGCCCGGGCGGGGGGCAGGTCGAAGAGACCCAGTACTTC.

The chain links TRBV28 to TRBJ1-5, with TRBD1 matching 11 bases. The length of the CDR3 is 17 residues. Per the germline V gene, CDR1 is MDHEN and CDR2 is SYDVKM. V was clipped by 4 bases and J by 6 bases; unmatched bases: 11. CDR3 sequence (DNA): TGTGCCAGCAGTTCCGGGACAGGGGGGATCAGGGGTCAGCCCCAGCATTTT. It translates to CASSSGTGGIRGQPQHF. Based on the CDR3 plus reference TRBV28 and TRBJ1-5, the full variable domain is DVKVTQSSRYLVKRTGEKVFLECVQDMDHENMFWYRQDPGLGLRLIYFSYDVKMKEKGDIPEGYSVSREKKERFSLILESASTNQTSMYLCASSSGTGGIRGQPQHFGDGTRLSIL.

In this sample, this clone turned up a few times. J is TRBJ1-1 and V is TRBV28; 7 nucleotides line up with TRBD1. CDR1 is MDHEN and CDR2 is SYDVKM in the germline V gene. This CDR3 is 16 amino acids long. The J segment lost 7 bases and the V segment lost 5 bases, leaving 16 bases of the junction unmatched. DNA for the CDR3: TGTGCCAGCAGTGCCCACCGCCGGGACAGAGCGTTTGAAGCTTTCTTT. Encoded protein: CASSAHRRDRAFEAFF. Together with reference TRBV28 and TRBJ1-1, the CDR3 gives the full variable domain: DVKVTQSSRYLVKRTGEKVFLECVQDMDHENMFWYRQDPGLGLRLIYFSYDVKMKEKGDIPEGYSVSREKKERFSLILESASTNQTSMYLCASSAHRRDRAFEAFFGQGTRLTVV.

The chain is built from TRBV27 and TRBJ2-4, with 8 bases that match TRBD2. V was pared by 4 bases and J by 7 bases, with 3 bases of the junction left unmatched. This CDR3 region has 13 residues. Germline V lookup: CDR1 MNHEY, CDR2 SMNVEV (reference sequence). CDR3 protein: CASSSGGANIQYF. The CDR3 region has the DNA TGTGCCAGCAGTTCGGGAGGGGCCAACATTCAGTACTTC.

The rearrangement joins TRBV11-2 to TRBJ1-4; 7 bases are a match to TRBD1. The CDR3 runs 15 residues. The trim removed 7 bases at V and 0 bases at J, leaving 5 bases unmatched. CDR1 and CDR2 from the germline V gene are SGHAT and FQNNGV. CDR3 region: CASNNQGATNEKLFF. DNA for the CDR3: TGTGCCAGCAACAATCAGGGGGCAACTAATGAAAAACTGTTTTTT.

This CDR3 is CASNLQGAAADGYTF. The DNA for the CDR3 is TGCGCCAGCAACTTACAGGGGGCCGCCGCGGACGGCTACACCTTC. The V and J genes are TRBV10-2 and TRBJ1-2; 9 bases are shared with TRBD1. Unmatched junction bases numbered 14, after V lost 7 bases and J lost 8 bases. The CDR3 is 15 residues long. Germline CDR1 and CDR2: WSHSY and SAAADI.

V gene TRBV28 combines with J gene TRBJ2-1, with TRBD2 matching over 10 bases. The germline V gene encodes CDR1 MDHEN and CDR2 SYDVKM. With 5 bases clipped from V and 7 bases from J, the junction kept 8 bases outside the gene matches. The CDR3 length is 15 residues. The CDR3 is CASSIPAGGWNEQFF. Written as DNA, the CDR3 is TGTGCCAGCAGTATTCCAGCGGGAGGGTGGAATGAGCAGTTCTTC.

The J gene is TRBJ2-6, the V gene TRBV30; D may be TRBD2 (6 bases). Germline V lookup: CDR1 GTSNPN, CDR2 SVGIG (reference sequence). V was shortened by 4 bases and J by 4 bases, with 11 bases between the two germline ends. The CDR3 has 14 amino acids. In nucleotides, the CDR3 is TGTGCCTGGACCTGGGGGGTAGGGGCCAACGTCCTGACTTTC. It encodes CAWTWGVGANVLTF.

The rearrangement links TRBV27 to TRBJ2-3, with 11 bases identical to TRBD1. Losses at the gene ends were 5 bases for V and 3 bases for J; bases not matched to a gene: 1. Germline V gives CDR1 MNHEY, CDR2 SMNVEV (reference sequence). CDR3 length: 14 residues. CDR3 in amino acids: CASSRDRGTDTQYF. For the CDR3, the DNA is TGTGCCAGCAGTCGGGACAGGGGGACAGATACGCAGTATTTT.